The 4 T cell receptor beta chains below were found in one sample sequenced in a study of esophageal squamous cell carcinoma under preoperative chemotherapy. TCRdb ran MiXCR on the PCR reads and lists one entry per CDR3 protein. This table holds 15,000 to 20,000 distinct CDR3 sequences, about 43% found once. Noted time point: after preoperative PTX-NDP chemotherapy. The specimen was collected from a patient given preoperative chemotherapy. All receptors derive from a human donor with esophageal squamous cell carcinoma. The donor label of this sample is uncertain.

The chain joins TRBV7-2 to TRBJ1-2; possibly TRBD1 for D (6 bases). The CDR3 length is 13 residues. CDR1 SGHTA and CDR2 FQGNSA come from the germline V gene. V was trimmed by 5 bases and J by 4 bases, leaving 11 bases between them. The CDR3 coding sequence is TGTGCCAGCAGCCCACAGGGAGCCTATGGCTACACCTTC. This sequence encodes CASSPQGAYGYTF.

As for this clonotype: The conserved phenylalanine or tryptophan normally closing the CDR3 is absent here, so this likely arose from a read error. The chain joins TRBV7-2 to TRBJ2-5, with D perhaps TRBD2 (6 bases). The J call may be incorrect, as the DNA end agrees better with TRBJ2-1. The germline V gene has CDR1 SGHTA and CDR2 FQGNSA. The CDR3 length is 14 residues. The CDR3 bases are TGTGCCAGCAGCTTCGGCGGGACCCAAGAGACCCAGTTCTCG. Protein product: CASSFGGTQETQFS.

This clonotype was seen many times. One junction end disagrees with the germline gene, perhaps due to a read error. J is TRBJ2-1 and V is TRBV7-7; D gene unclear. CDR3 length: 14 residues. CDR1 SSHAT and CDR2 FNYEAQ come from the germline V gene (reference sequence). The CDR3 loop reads CASSPSRSYNEQFF. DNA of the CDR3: TGTGCTAGCAGCCCGTCTCGCTCCTACAATGAGCAGTTCTTC.

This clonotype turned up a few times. Written as DNA, the CDR3 is TGTGCCAGCAGCTTAGGGCAGGGGTTGGCTGGGGCCAACGTCCTGACTTTC. It specifies CASSLGQGLAGANVLTF. The V call is TRBV7-8, the J call TRBJ2-6, with D possibly being TRBD1 (6 bases). CDR3 size: 17 residues. V lost 1 base and J lost 2, with 12 bases in between. Germline assignment: CDR1 SGHVS and CDR2 FQNEAQ.